This T cell receptor (beta chain) was recorded in a study of somatic mutations in cytotoxic T cells in rheumatoid arthritis. Overall study: Blood from the patient (approximately 29 ml EDTA) was drawn right after diagnosis, pretreatment.

Sequencing used immunoSEQ multiplex PCR; TCRdb keeps in-frame clones, though not all of them. The sample holds under 8,000 clones, 85% to 90% seen once. Overall study results and limits: About an eighth of the roughly 65 patients had a largest CD8+ clone above 20% of CD8+ cells.

The germline V gene encodes CDR1 LGHNA and CDR2 YSLEER. The CDR3 sequence is 13 residues long. V shed 4 bases, J shed 8 bases, and the junction held 6 bases outside the gene matches. As concerns this clone: No antigen is known for it.

The chain employs TRBV4-3 and TRBJ1-2; 8 nucleotides line up with TRBD1. This receptor was taken from a woman in her 70s with rheumatoid arthritis. Sequencing input: CD8+ T cells sorted from blood. CDR3 loop: CASSPGTGLGYTF. The DNA for the CDR3 is TGCGCCAGCAGCCCTGGGACAGGTTTGGGCTACACCTTC.